A selection of T cell receptor beta chains follows, all from one sample in a study of T-cell memory formation after mild COVID-19. TCRdb used MiXCR to reprocess the 5' RACE reads, holding one entry per CDR3 protein. The table lists 450,000 to 650,000 distinct CDR3 sequences, approximately 21% of them singletons. The sequenced sample was PBMCs or a T cell subset sorted from them (not recorded which). Source of these receptors: an adult woman who had mild COVID-19 (a few samples of this study predate the infection). Cell type and time point are not known. CDR3s include the opening cysteine and the closing phenylalanine or tryptophan. A D gene is named only where the DNA matches it firmly. Only some rows state a clone size, as once, few, many or a class for expanded clones.

DNA	CDR3	size	V	D	J	length
TGTGCCAGCACCCTGGGACTACTATCCGGGGAGCTGTTTTTT	CASTLGLLSGELFF	few	TRBV12-3/TRBV12-4	TRBD2	TRBJ2-2	14
TGCAGTGCCGGGACAGGGTGGGGCTATGGCTACACCTTC	CSAGTGWGYGYTF	few	TRBV20-1	TRBD1	TRBJ1-2	13
TGTGCCAGCAGTCCACGACAGGGGTTGTACAATCAGCCCCAGCATTTT	CASSPRQGLYNQPQHF	NA	TRBV27	TRBD1	TRBJ1-5	16
TGTGCCAGCAGCCAAGGGACAGGGGAGGAGACCCAGTACTTC	CASSQGTGEETQYF	NA	TRBV3-1	TRBD1	TRBJ2-5	14
TGTGCCAGCAGTGACGGACAGGGGGGTAGCACTGAAGCTTTCTTT	CASSDGQGGSTEAFF	once	TRBV6-1	TRBD1	TRBJ1-1	15
TGTGCCAGTAGTATATGGGACGGACACACTGAAGCTTTCTTT	CASSIWDGHTEAFF	NA	TRBV19	NA	TRBJ1-1	14
TGTGCCAGCAGTTTAAAACACTACACCGGGGAGCTGTTTTTT	CASSLKHYTGELFF	NA	TRBV12-3/TRBV12-4	NA	TRBJ2-2	14
TGTGCCAGCAGAAGAGAGGGGGGGAACAACGAGCAGTACTTC	CASRREGGNNEQYF	NA	TRBV12-3/TRBV12-4	NA	TRBJ2-7	14
TGTGCCATCAGTGAGCCCGGGACGGGGAACACTGAAGCTTTCTTT	CAISEPGTGNTEAFF	few	TRBV10-3	NA	TRBJ1-1	15
TGTGCCAGCAGCTCTTCACTTGTACCAGATACGCAGTATTTT	CASSSSLVPDTQYF	NA	TRBV7-2	NA	TRBJ2-3	14
TGTGCCAGCAGGAAAGCGGGAGGGCCCCCGGACGAGCAGTACTTC	CASRKAGGPPDEQYF	many	TRBV7-9	TRBD2	TRBJ2-7	15
TGTGCCAGCTCAAGGGGGGAGTACGAGCAGTACTTC	CASSRGEYEQYF	few	TRBV18	NA	TRBJ2-7	12
TGCGCCAGCAGTCCCGGGACAGGGATTGGCTACACCTTC	CASSPGTGIGYTF	few	TRBV5-1	TRBD1	TRBJ1-2	13
TGTGCCAGCAGTTTTGGGGGACAGCCCTACGAGCAGTACTTC	CASSFGGQPYEQYF	NA	TRBV12-3/TRBV12-4	TRBD1	TRBJ2-7	14
TGCGCCAGCAGCCAATCCCCCCGGGCAGGTCCCTCCTACAATGAGCAGTTCTTC	CASSQSPRAGPSYNEQFF	few	TRBV4-1	NA	TRBJ2-1	18
TGCAGCGCCCATAGGGGGACATACCAAGAGACCCAGTACTTC	CSAHRGTYQETQYF	many	TRBV29-1	NA	TRBJ2-5	14
TGTGCCAGCAGCTTCCAATACGCCGGCAATGAGCAGTTCTTC	CASSFQYAGNEQFF	few	TRBV11-2	NA	TRBJ2-1	14
TGTGCCAGCAGCGCTCTTGAAGCGGGGTGGTATTTT	CASSALEAGWYF	NA	TRBV7-9	TRBD2	TRBJ2-3	12
TGTGCCAGCAGTTACTCCGGGACAGGGCTCTTCAACACTGAAGCTTTCTTT	CASSYSGTGLFNTEAFF	few	TRBV6-6	TRBD1	TRBJ1-1	17
TGCAGCGTTGAGATGACAGGGAATGAGCAGTTCTTC	CSVEMTGNEQFF	few	TRBV29-1	TRBD1	TRBJ2-1	12
TGTGCCAGCAGCCCCAAGGGTGGCGAGGACATTCAGTACTTC	CASSPKGGEDIQYF	NA	TRBV9	NA	TRBJ2-4	14
TGTGCCAGCAAAAGGGACTCACAGAATAATTCACCCCTCCACTTT	CASKRDSQNNSPLHF	few	TRBV6-5	NA	TRBJ1-6	15
TGTGCCAGCAGCCCCGGAAGACTAGCGGGAGGGCACACAGATACGCAGTATTTT	CASSPGRLAGGHTDTQYF	NA	TRBV7-2	TRBD2	TRBJ2-3	18
TGTGCCACCAGGGTGAACGGGGAGCTGTTTTTT	CATRVNGELFF	NA	TRBV6-1	NA	TRBJ2-2	11
TGCGCCAGCAGCCGGACTAGCGGGACGGCAGATACGCAGTATTTT	CASSRTSGTADTQYF	NA	TRBV5-1	TRBD2	TRBJ2-3	15
TGTGCCAGTAGTATAGGCCCCGGGACGGGAAATCAGCCCCAGCATTTT	CASSIGPGTGNQPQHF	NA	TRBV19	NA	TRBJ1-5	16
TGTGCCAGCAGCTCTACAGGAGCAAGCTACACCTTC	CASSSTGASYTF	few	TRBV7-2	NA	TRBJ1-2	12
TGTGCCAGCAGCCAAGACAAACTGAACACTGAAGCTTTCTTT	CASSQDKLNTEAFF	few	TRBV3-1	NA	TRBJ1-1	14
TGTGCTAGTGATAAACAGGGGCATCAGCCCCAGCATTTT	CASDKQGHQPQHF	NA	TRBV12-5	TRBD1	TRBJ1-5	13